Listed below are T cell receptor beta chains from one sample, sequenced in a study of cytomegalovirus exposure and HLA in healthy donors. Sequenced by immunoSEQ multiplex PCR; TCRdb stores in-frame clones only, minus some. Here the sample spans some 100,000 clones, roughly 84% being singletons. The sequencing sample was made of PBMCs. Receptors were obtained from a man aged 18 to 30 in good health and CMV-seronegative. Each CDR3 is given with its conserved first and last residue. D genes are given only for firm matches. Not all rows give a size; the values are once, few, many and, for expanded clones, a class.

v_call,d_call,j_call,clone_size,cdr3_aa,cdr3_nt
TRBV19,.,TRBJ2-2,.,CASSPRRQNTGELFF,TGTGCCAGTAGTCCCCGCCGACAGAACACCGGGGAGCTGTTTTTT
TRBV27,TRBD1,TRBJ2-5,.,CASSPPGTAYQETQYF,TGTGCCAGCAGTCCCCCCGGGACAGCGTACCAAGAGACCCAGTACTTC
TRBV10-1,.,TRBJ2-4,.,CASSDRENIQYF,TGCGCCAGCAGTGATAGAGAGAACATTCAGTACTTC
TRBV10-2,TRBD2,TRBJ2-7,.,CASSLAGGRTGAYEQYF,TGCGCCAGCTCATTGGCGGGAGGGCGGACCGGGGCCTACGAGCAGTACTTC
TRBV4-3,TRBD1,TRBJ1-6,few,CASSQRLQGGNSPLHF,TGCGCCAGCAGCCAAAGATTGCAGGGGGGTAACTCACCCCTCCACTTT
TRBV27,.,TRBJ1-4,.,CASRPTGGSNEKLFF,TGTGCCAGCAGGCCCACCGGCGGCAGTAATGAAAAACTGTTTTTT
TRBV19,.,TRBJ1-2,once,CASSSSSTGKVNYGYTF,TGTGCCAGTAGTTCGTCATCCACAGGGAAAGTTAACTATGGCTACACCTTC
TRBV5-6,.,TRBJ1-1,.,CASSLVPTEAFF,TGTGCCAGCAGCTTGGTTCCGACTGAAGCTTTCTTT
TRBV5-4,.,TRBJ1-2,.,CASTKGGVIRYGYTF,TGTGCCAGCACCAAGGGGGGGGTTATCCGGTATGGCTACACCTTC
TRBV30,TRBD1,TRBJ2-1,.,CAWSVTGVGNEQFF,TGTGCCTGGAGTGTGACAGGGGTCGGCAATGAGCAGTTCTTC
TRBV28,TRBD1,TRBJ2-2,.,CASSLLGQGTGELFF,TGTGCCAGCAGTTTGTTGGGACAGGGCACCGGGGAGCTGTTTTTT
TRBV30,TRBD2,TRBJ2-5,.,CAWGGLAAETQYF,TGTGCCTGGGGGGGACTAGCGGCAGAGACCCAGTACTTC
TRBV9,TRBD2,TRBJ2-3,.,CASTRTSGADTQYF,TGTGCCAGCACCAGGACTAGCGGGGCAGATACGCAGTATTTT
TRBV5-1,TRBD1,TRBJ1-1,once,CASSWGQRGKMNTEAFF,TGCGCCAGCAGCTGGGGACAGAGGGGGAAGATGAACACTGAAGCTTTCTTT
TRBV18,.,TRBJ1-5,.,CASSPLRQTQPQHF,TGTGCCAGCTCACCACTCAGGCAAACTCAGCCCCAGCATTTT
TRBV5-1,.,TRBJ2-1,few,CASSLAPSSYNEQFF,TGCGCCAGCAGCTTGGCTCCCAGCTCCTACAATGAGCAGTTCTTC
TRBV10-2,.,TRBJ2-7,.,CASRAVRQAWEYEQYF,TGCGCCAGCAGAGCGGTCCGACAGGCGTGGGAATACGAGCAGTACTTC
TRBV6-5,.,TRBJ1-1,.,CASSYSTDLNTEAFF,TGTGCCAGCAGTTACTCGACAGATCTGAACACTGAAGCTTTCTTT
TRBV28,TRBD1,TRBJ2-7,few,CASRDRGYYEQYF,TGTGCCAGCCGGGACAGGGGGTACTACGAGCAGTACTTC
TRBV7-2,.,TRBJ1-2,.,CASSARSGGYTF,TGTGCCAGCAGCGCCAGGAGCGGGGGCTACACCTTC
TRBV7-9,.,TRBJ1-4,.,CASSLAQGAREKLFF,TGTGCCAGCAGCTTAGCGCAGGGCGCGCGAGAAAAACTGTTTTTT
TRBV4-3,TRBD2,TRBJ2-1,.,CASSQEVLAGGFNEQFF,TGCGCCAGCAGCCAAGAGGTCCTAGCGGGAGGGTTCAATGAGCAGTTCTTC
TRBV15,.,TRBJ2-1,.,CATISMGGPYNEQFF,TGTGCCACCATATCGATGGGGGGGCCCTACAATGAGCAGTTCTTC
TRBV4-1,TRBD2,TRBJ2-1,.,CASSQVAPRGNEQFF,TGCGCCAGCAGCCAAGTGGCCCCGCGGGGGAATGAGCAGTTCTTC
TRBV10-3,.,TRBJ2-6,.,CAISAGVGANVLTF,TGTGCCATCAGTGCAGGGGTTGGGGCCAACGTCCTGACTTTC
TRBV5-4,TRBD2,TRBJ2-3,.,CASSGGLAGTDTQYF,TGTGCCAGCAGCGGGGGACTAGCGGGCACAGATACGCAGTATTTT
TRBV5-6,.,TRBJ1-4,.,CASSSPEQGGEKLFF,TGTGCCAGCAGCTCACCCGAACAGGGCGGTGAAAAACTGTTTTTT
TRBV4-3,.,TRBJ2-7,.,CASSQDLGLSAYEQYF,TGCGCCAGCAGCCAAGATCTGGGACTTTCCGCCTACGAGCAGTACTTC
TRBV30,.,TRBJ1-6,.,CAWSVGSPLHF,TGTGCCTGGAGTGTCGGTTCACCCCTCCACTTT
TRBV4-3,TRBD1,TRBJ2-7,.,CASSQGAGGSYEQYF,TGCGCCAGCAGCCAAGGGGCAGGGGGCTCCTACGAGCAGTACTTC
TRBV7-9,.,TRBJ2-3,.,CASSVRRGGASTDTQYF,TGTGCCAGCAGCGTGCGGAGGGGCGGAGCTAGCACAGATACGCAGTATTTT
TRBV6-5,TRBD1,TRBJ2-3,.,CASKRDRVATDTQYF,TGTGCCAGCAAACGGGACAGGGTAGCAACAGATACGCAGTATTTT
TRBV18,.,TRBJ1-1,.,CASSPGAGPHEAFF,TGTGCCAGCTCACCAGGAGCGGGACCCCATGAAGCTTTCTTT
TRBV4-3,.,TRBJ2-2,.,CASSQDLVGGELFF,TGCGCCAGCAGCCAAGATTTGGTCGGCGGGGAGCTGTTTTTT
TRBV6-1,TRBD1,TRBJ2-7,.,CASYRQGAYEQYF,TGTGCCAGCTATAGACAGGGAGCCTACGAGCAGTACTTC
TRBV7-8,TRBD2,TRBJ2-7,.,CASTQTSGYYEQYF,TGTGCCAGCACCCAGACTAGCGGGTATTACGAGCAGTACTTC
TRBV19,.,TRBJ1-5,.,CASSIPGFNQPQHF,TGTGCCAGTAGTATACCCGGGTTTAACCAGCCCCAGCATTTT